The 4 T cell receptor beta chains below all came from one sample that was sequenced in a study of blood T cell repertoires in COVID-19. The table came from immunoSEQ multiplex PCR; TCRdb's copy has only in-frame clones and leaves some out. This table has some 90,000 clones, 89% appearing once. Material for sequencing was peripheral blood. Receptor source: a man aged 50 or older with COVID-19, enrolled during active disease.

The V call is TRBV21-1, the J call TRBJ2-4; TRBD2, the table's D call, was not compared with the DNA. TRBV21-1 represents a pseudogene. The CDR3 is 14 residues long. The CDR3, as DNA: TGTGCCAGCGGACGGGGACTAGCCAAAAACATTCAGTACTTC. Translation gives CASGRGLAKNIQYF.

This chain connects TRBV2 to TRBJ1-2; TRBD1 might be the D (5 bases). V shed 11 bases and J shed 4 bases, with 14 bases lying between them. The CDR3 is 12 residues long. Germline V gene sequence: CDR1 SNHLY, CDR2 FYNNEI. CDR3 in amino acids: CALRDWIYGYTF. The CDR3, as DNA: TGTGCCCTCAGGGACTGGATCTATGGCTACACCTTC.

CDR3 sequence: CAWRQGEYGYTF. The CDR3 DNA is TGTGCCTGGAGACAGGGGGAATATGGCTACACCTTC. The chain links TRBV30 to TRBJ1-2; 8 bases line up with TRBD1. This CDR3 is built from 12 residues. J gave up 5 bases and V 3 bases, and 2 bases lay outside the gene matches. CDR1 and CDR2 (germline): GTSNPN, SVGIG (reference sequence).

This chain connects TRBV25-1 to TRBJ2-5, with a weak D call TRBD2 (5 bases). The CDR3 length is 14 residues. Trimming removed 3 bases from V and 5 bases from J, with 13 bases in between. The germline V gene has CDR1 MGHDK and CDR2 SYGVNS. This CDR3 is CASSDPSGLETQYF. CDR3 coding DNA: TGTGCCAGCAGTGATCCCTCGGGGTTGGAGACCCAGTACTTC. Combining the CDR3 with reference TRBV25-1 and TRBJ2-5 gives the whole variable domain EADIYQTPRYLVIGTGKKITLECSQTMGHDKMYWYQQDPGMELHLIHYSYGVNSTEKGDLSSESTVSRIRTEHFPLTLESARPSHTSQYLCASSDPSGLETQYFGPGTRLLVL.